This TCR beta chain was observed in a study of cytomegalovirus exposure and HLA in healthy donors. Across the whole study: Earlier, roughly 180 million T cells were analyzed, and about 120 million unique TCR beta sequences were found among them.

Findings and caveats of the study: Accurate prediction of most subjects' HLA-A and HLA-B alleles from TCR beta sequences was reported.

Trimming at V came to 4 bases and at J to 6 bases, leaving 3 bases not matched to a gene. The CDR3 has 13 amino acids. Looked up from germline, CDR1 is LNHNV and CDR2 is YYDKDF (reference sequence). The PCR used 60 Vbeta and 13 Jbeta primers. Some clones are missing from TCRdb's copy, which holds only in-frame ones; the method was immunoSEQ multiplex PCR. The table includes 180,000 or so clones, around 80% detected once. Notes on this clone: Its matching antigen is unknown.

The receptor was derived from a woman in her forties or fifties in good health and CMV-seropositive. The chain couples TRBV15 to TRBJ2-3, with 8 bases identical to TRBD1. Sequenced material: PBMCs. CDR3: CATSIDRGDTQYF. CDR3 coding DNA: TGTGCCACCAGCATCGACAGGGGCGATACGCAGTATTTT.